This is a list of T cell receptor beta chains from one sample in a study of cytomegalovirus exposure and HLA in healthy donors. The table came from immunoSEQ multiplex PCR; TCRdb's copy has only in-frame clones and leaves some out. The table records about 180,000 clones, roughly 75% of them present only once. The sample comprised PBMCs. Receptor source: a woman aged 25 to 39 in good health and CMV-seronegative. CDR3s include the opening cysteine and the closing phenylalanine or tryptophan. D genes are given only for firm matches.

>-|TRBV4-2
CASSQPQSGASADTQYF
>TRBD1|TRBV5-6
CASSFVRDRSYGYTF
>-|TRBV9
CASSVDGGLAKNIQYF
>-|TRBV5-1
CASSPDHGQLYGYTF
>-|TRBV7-6
CASTTYRAPQETQYF
>-|TRBV6-6
CASSLDSYTRDTQYF
>-|TRBV5-1
CASSMQGYSYNEQFF
>-|TRBV4-3
CASSPANSGANVLTF
>TRBD1|TRBV15
CATSPQARGAGGYTF
>-|TRBV27
CASTSNVGYEQYF
>-|TRBV2
CASRNAGSGELFF
>TRBD2|TRBV19
CASSISGRDGEQYF
>TRBD1|TRBV5-1
CASRRGFGTGGMAFF
>TRBD1|TRBV7-2
CASSYRTGYGYTF
>-|TRBV7-9
CASSPGQQETQYF
>-|TRBV6-5
CASLGADGYTF
>TRBD1|TRBV9
CASSGGQGTEQYF
>-|TRBV30
CAWSPGAGSPHNEQFF
>-|TRBV7-2
CASSEGRVNTQYF
>-|TRBV2
CASRETRGGGNQPQHF
>-|TRBV5-6
CASSLSLWNTGELFF
>TRBD2|TRBV5-1
CASSSGTSGGGPLPAWEQFF
>-|TRBV27
CASLYVIQYF
>TRBD1|TRBV6-5
CASGIGRQGNSPLHF
>TRBD1|TRBV9
CASSVWDRNTEAFF
>-|TRBV5-4
CASSLTVSYEQYF
>-|TRBV19
CASSSHRGQRMPGYTF
>-|TRBV6-5
CASTPQGMINYGYTF
>-|TRBV2
CASSERRLFRAGELFF
>-|TRBV6-5
CASSYSRAGNTEAFF
>TRBD1|TRBV11-3
CASSRDSYTDTQYF
>-|TRBV5-8
CASSLQGYTEAFF
>-|TRBV6-1
CASSPLGGNTGELFF
>-|TRBV27
CASSLRTPGSPLHF
>-|TRBV10-3
CAISSSYEQYF
>-|TRBV6-4
CASSVDRNQPQHF
>-|TRBV4-1
CASSQEGGQVAYEQYF
>TRBD2|TRBV9
CASSYIRRGGLDTQYF
>-|TRBV6-1
CASSESDYSNQPQHF
>-|TRBV15
CATSIPGRAEQYF
>-|TRBV7-8
CASSLRFEGGEQYF
>TRBD2|TRBV10-2
CASSLAGNSYEQYF
>-|TRBV5-1
CASSFAGGNQPQHF
>-|TRBV5-1
CASSRTVLGENTEAFF
>-|TRBV27
CASSGTTQYEQYF
>-|TRBV10-1
CASQFSGNTEAFF
>-|TRBV6-5
CASSYGPFQDQPQHF
>TRBD2|TRBV5-1
CASSLQLAGDTQYF
>TRBD1|TRBV6-5
CASRSTGGQPQHF
>TRBD1|TRBV7-8
CASSFGTGGNEKLFF